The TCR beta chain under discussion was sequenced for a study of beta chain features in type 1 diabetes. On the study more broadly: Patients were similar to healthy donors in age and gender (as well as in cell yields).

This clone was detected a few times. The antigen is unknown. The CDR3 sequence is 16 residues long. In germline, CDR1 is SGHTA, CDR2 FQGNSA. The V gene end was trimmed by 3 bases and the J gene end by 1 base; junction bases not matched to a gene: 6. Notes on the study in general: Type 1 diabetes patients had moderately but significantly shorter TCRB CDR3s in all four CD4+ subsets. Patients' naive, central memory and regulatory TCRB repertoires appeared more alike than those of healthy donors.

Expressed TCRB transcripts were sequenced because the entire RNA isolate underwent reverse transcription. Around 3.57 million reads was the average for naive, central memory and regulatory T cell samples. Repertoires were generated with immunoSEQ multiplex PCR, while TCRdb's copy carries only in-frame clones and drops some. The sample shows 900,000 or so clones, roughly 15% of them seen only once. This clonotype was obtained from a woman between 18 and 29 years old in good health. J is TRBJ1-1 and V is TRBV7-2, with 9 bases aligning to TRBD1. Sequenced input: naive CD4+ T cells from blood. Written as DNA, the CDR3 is TGTGCCAGCAGCTTCTCTTCGGGACAGGGGAACACTGAAGCTTTCTTT. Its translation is CASSFSSGQGNTEAFF. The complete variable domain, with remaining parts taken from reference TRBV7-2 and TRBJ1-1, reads GAGVSQSPSNKVTEKGKDVELRCDPISGHTALYWYRQSLGQGLEFLIYFQGNSAPDKSGLPSDRFSAERTGGSVSTLTIQRTQQEDSAVYLCASSFSSGQGNTEAFFGQGTRLTVV.